This T cell receptor (beta chain) came from a study of cytotoxic CD8 clonotypes in ibrutinib-treated CLL. TCRdb's table, derived via immunoSEQ multiplex PCR, lists solely in-frame clones and lacks some. The sample lists 85,000 or so clones; around 75% were seen once. Germline V gene sequence: CDR1 SGHTA, CDR2 FQGNSA. The CDR3 totals 15 residues. Trimming cost V 5 bases and J 5 bases; bases outside gene matches: 8. The chain joins TRBV7-2 to TRBJ2-1, with TRBD1 identical over 8 bases. This specimen was PBMCs, taken after 12 months of ibrutinib treatment. The sequence was collected from a human donor with chronic lymphocytic leukemia. The DNA of the CDR3 is TGTGCCAGCAGCACCCGACAGGGGTCAAACAATGAGCAGTTCTTC. This codes for CASSTRQGSNNEQFF.